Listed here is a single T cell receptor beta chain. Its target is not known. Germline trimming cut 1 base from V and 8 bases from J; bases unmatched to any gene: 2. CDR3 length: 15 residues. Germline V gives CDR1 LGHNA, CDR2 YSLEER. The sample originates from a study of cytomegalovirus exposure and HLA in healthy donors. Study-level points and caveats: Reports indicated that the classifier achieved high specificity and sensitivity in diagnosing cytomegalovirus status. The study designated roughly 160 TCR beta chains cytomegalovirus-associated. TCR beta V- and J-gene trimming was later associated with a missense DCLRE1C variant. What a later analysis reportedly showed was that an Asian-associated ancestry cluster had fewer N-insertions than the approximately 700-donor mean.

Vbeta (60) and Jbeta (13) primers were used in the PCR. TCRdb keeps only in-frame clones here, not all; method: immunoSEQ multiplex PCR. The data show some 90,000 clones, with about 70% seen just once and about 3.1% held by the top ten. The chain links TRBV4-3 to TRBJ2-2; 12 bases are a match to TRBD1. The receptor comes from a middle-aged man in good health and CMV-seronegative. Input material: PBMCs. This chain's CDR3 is CASSQGDRGQGELFF. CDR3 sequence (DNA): TGCGCCAGCAGCCAAGGGGACAGGGGGCAAGGGGAGCTGTTTTTT.